The rows below give T cell receptor beta chains drawn from one sample of a study of somatic mutations in cytotoxic T cells in rheumatoid arthritis. Clones were sequenced by immunoSEQ multiplex PCR, and TCRdb holds only the in-frame ones, with some missing. This sample has roughly 18,000 clones, with over 75% found just once. Sequencing input: CD8+ T cells sorted from blood. All receptors derive from a man younger than 35 with rheumatoid arthritis. CDR3s leave out the opening cysteine and the closing phenylalanine or tryptophan. Fields, in order: CDR3 length, V gene, J gene, CDR3 protein.

cdr3_length: 13; v_call: TRBV27; j_call: TRBJ2-1; cdr3_aa: ASSLFSGDYNEQF
cdr3_length: 10; v_call: TRBV6-5; j_call: TRBJ2-7; cdr3_aa: ASSARLEEQY
cdr3_length: 13; v_call: TRBV9; j_call: TRBJ2-1; cdr3_aa: ASSTRPLRYNEQF
cdr3_length: 13; v_call: TRBV2; j_call: TRBJ1-5; cdr3_aa: ASSSDRERNQPQH
cdr3_length: 13; v_call: TRBV6-5; j_call: TRBJ1-2; cdr3_aa: ASSSKQGVGNGYT
cdr3_length: 12; v_call: TRBV7-9; j_call: TRBJ1-2; cdr3_aa: ASSLERAARGYT
cdr3_length: 15; v_call: TRBV9; j_call: TRBJ1-1; cdr3_aa: ASSPRGDIPMNTEAF
cdr3_length: 12; v_call: TRBV27; j_call: TRBJ1-6; cdr3_aa: ASSSADYNSPLH
cdr3_length: 10; v_call: TRBV30; j_call: TRBJ2-2; cdr3_aa: AGRGGTGELF
cdr3_length: 9; v_call: TRBV28; j_call: TRBJ1-5; cdr3_aa: ASSLAWPQH
cdr3_length: 9; v_call: TRBV29-1; j_call: TRBJ2-1; cdr3_aa: SVGQGLWQF
cdr3_length: 12; v_call: TRBV27; j_call: TRBJ2-7; cdr3_aa: ASSLLGRSYEQY
cdr3_length: 14; v_call: TRBV19; j_call: TRBJ1-4; cdr3_aa: ASSKTLRSNNEKLF
cdr3_length: 11; v_call: TRBV7-6; j_call: TRBJ1-5; cdr3_aa: ASSPGGNQPQH
cdr3_length: 14; v_call: TRBV7-9; j_call: TRBJ2-2; cdr3_aa: ASSLVGQVITGELF
cdr3_length: 13; v_call: TRBV27; j_call: TRBJ2-5; cdr3_aa: ASSSTGLALETQY
cdr3_length: 14; v_call: TRBV6-5; j_call: TRBJ2-5; cdr3_aa: ASSSGIWTDKETQY
cdr3_length: 11; v_call: TRBV28; j_call: TRBJ1-1; cdr3_aa: ASSRGWNTEAF
cdr3_length: 12; v_call: TRBV5-6; j_call: TRBJ2-7; cdr3_aa: ASSLPDSSYEQY
cdr3_length: 12; v_call: TRBV6-5; j_call: TRBJ2-3; cdr3_aa: ASSASVGPDTQY
cdr3_length: 11; v_call: TRBV4-1; j_call: TRBJ2-1; cdr3_aa: ASSRAGTSNQF
cdr3_length: 16; v_call: TRBV10-2; j_call: TRBJ1-2; cdr3_aa: ASSESPTTGGRLGGYT
cdr3_length: 12; v_call: TRBV28; j_call: TRBJ1-1; cdr3_aa: ASSLETGWTEAF
cdr3_length: 15; v_call: TRBV28; j_call: TRBJ1-3; cdr3_aa: ASSPTGQGATGNTIY
cdr3_length: 12; v_call: TRBV28; j_call: TRBJ2-5; cdr3_aa: ASSLPWLQETQY
cdr3_length: 11; v_call: TRBV29-1; j_call: TRBJ2-7; cdr3_aa: SVPGQGAYEQY
cdr3_length: 13; v_call: TRBV27; j_call: TRBJ2-7; cdr3_aa: ASSLSRSGGYEQY